This T cell receptor (beta chain) originates from a study of healthy donors' naive CD4 and CD8 T cells. Study results and limitations: A reported CD4+/CD8+ bias affected most V and J genes in naive cells.

V was pared by 0 bases and J by 7 bases, with 13 bases between. CDR3 size: 14 residues. CDR1 and CDR2 (germline): MNHEY, SMNVEV (reference sequence). A linear amplification protocol produced the TCR libraries from roughly 550 ng of total RNA. In the source study's methods: Some 78,000 TCR alpha transcripts were sequenced from four or five healthy donors. A single record per CDR3 protein comes from TCRdb applying MiXCR to the reads. The V and J calls were not made by the authors but by TCRdb's processing. There are 150,000 to 200,000 distinct CDR3 sequences in the sample; 65% to 75% occur only once, and roughly 2.4% lies in the top ten. A few counts support this clonotype. The antigen remains unidentified.

The clonotype was recovered from a pool of human donors in good health; the sample pools cells from several healthy donors. V usage is TRBV27 and J usage is TRBJ2-7; either TRBD1 or TRBD2 may fit D (5 bases each). The sequenced sample was naive CD4+ and CD8+ T cells sorted from blood, pooled from several donors. CDR3 sequence: CASSLSAGTGEQYF. The DNA of the CDR3 is TGTGCCAGCAGTTTATCGGCAGGGACGGGGGAGCAGTACTTC.